Listed here is a single T cell receptor beta chain. V lost 3 bases and J lost 4, with 9 bases in between. The germline V gene has CDR1 DFQATT and CDR2 SNEGSKA (reference sequence). The CDR3 runs to 12 residues. The data were obtained in a study of blood T cells in healthy people across ages. The authors ran a second PCR of about 6 to 11 cycles using a sample-barcoded 5' primer and a J-beta primer mix. TCRdb called the 5' RACE reads again in MiXCR, with one record for every CDR3 protein. The repertoire holds about 760,000 distinct CDR3 sequences, with approximately 25% as singletons. This sample was shared with a second study, whose subject was T cells of mothers and their children.

The material sequenced was blood. This sequence originates from a boy younger than 18 in good health. The chain couples TRBV20-1 to TRBJ1-2; the D is unclear. The CDR3 sequence: CSASSLTYGYTF. CDR3 nucleotide sequence: TGCAGTGCTAGCTCCCTTACCTATGGCTACACCTTC.